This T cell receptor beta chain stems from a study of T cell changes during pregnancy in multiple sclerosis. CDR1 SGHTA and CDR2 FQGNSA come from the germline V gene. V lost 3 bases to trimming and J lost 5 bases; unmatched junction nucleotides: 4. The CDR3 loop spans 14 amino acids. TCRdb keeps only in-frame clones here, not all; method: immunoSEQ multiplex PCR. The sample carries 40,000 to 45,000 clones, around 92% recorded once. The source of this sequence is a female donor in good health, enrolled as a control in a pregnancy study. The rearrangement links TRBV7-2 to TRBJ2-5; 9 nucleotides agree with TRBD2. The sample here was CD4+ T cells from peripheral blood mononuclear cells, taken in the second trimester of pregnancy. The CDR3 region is CASSFRTSDETQYF. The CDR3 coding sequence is TGTGCCAGCAGCTTCCGGACTAGCGACGAGACCCAGTACTTC.